Sequencing of this T cell receptor (beta chain) was carried out in a study of tumor-infiltrating lymphocytes in primary liver carcinoma. Study outcomes and limitations: Reduced overlap was seen in tumor-adjacent and tumor-blood pairs versus tumor region pairs. A fraction of only about 8-24% of top clones appeared in all five tumor regions.

This CDR3 has 14 amino acids. Germline loops: CDR1 SGHAT, CDR2 FQNNGV. DNA and RNA were both co-extracted from 20-30 mg of bulk tissue that had not been sorted. Surgical resection treated primary liver carcinoma in the patients. This clonotype was detected once. The antigen is not known. At one end the junction does not follow the germline gene, possibly because of a read error. Production of TCR beta cDNA used 400 to 600 ng total RNA together with a constant-region primer. Libraries for TCR beta were built through three nested multiplex PCR rounds, which together made up a slightly modified ARM-PCR procedure. TRBV1-TRBV30 forward primers paired with a C-beta reverse primer were used in the first two PCR rounds, which ran approximately 10 cycles each. In TCRdb, the multiplex PCR reads were re-called with MiXCR into one record per CDR3 protein. Found here are over 95,000 distinct CDR3 sequences, about 70% of them singletons; the top ten hold 7.5% to 10%.

The sequence came from a woman aged 60-75 years with primary liver carcinoma and hepatitis B virus infection. Material for sequencing was liver tumor tissue from sampling region 5. Noted subset: tumor region T5, tumor centre. The V gene is TRBV11-2, the J gene TRBJ2-5; D tentatively reads TRBD1 or TRBD2 (5 bases each). The CDR3 is CDSSPTWGKETQYF. The DNA of the CDR3 is TGTGACAGCAGCCCCACGTGGGGGAAAGAGACCCAGTACTTC.